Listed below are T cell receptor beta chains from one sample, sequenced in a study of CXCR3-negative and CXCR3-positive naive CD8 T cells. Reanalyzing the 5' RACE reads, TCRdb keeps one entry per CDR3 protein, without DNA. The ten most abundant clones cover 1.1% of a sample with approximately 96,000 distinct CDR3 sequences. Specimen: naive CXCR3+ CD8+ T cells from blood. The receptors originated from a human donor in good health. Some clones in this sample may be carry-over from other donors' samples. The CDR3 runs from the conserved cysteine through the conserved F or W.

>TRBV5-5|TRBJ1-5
CASSGGQGPILTSQHF
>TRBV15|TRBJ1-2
CATSRPRPGGDGYTF
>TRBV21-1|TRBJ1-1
CASSFREQRRGSGTEAFF
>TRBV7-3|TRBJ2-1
CASSLGESYNEQFF
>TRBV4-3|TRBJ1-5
CASSPLDDRGQPQHF
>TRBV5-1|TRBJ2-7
CASSLGLGAYEQYF
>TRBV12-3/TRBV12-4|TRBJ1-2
CASSAVGDGYTF
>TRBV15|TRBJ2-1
CATSKEAGPYNEQFF
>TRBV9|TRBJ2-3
CATGPTGGTDTQYF
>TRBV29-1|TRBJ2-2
CSVKGQGVDTGELFF
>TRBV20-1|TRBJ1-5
CSAPGTGGNQPQHF
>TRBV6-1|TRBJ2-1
CASRTFTGGSYNEQFF
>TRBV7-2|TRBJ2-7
CASSLALRKYEQYF
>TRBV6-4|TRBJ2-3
CPSSVLAGAQDTQYF
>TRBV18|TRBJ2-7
CASSPGSGGEQYF
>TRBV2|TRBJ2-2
CAGGAEMNTGELFF
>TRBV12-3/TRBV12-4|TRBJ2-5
CASGLQAGGPLETQYF
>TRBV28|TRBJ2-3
CASRPTERGGADTQYF
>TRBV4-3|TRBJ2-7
CASSQEWGTWDLYEQYF
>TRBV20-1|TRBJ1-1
CSARKRNTEAFF
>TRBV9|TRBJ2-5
CASTGGTGDWETQYF
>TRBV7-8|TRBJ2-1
CASSPTGGRDNEQFF
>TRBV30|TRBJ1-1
CAWSWTVYTEAFF
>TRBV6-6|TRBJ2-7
CASSYGWGGDEQYF
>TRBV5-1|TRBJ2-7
CASSLSQDPTEQYF
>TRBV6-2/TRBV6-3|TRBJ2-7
CASTMSRAETYEQYF
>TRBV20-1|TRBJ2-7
CSAHLLAGGSYEQYF
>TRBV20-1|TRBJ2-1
CSARDTRGGPSHNEQFF
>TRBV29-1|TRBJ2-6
CSVEVTGRSSGANVLTF
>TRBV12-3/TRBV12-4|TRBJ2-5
CASSAPAGGETQYF
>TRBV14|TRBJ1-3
CAISRQGSGNTIYF
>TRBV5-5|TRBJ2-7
CASSLVSTGDYEQYF
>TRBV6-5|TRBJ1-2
CASNQPNYGYTF
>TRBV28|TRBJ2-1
CASSLRRGAYEQFF
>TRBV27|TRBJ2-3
CASSLSRLSLSGGTDTQYF
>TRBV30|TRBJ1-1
CAWSVGEEGNTEAFF
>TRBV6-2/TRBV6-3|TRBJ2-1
CASKEGVEQFF
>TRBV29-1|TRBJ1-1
CSVVSPTGHKGGMNTEAFF
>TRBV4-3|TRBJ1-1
CASSQGSADRGTEAFF
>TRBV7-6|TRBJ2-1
CASSLGTGREQFF
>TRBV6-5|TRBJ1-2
CASSYSLIGNYGYTF
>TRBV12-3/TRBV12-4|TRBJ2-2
CASSPPGGELFF
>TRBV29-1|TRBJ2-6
CSVEGVVGANVLTF
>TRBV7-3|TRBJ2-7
CASSQQPGQSYEQYF
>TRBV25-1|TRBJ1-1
CASSAGQGIFF
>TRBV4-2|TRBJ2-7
CASSLGLLAGDSYEQYF
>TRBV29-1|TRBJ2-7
CSVVDSYEQYF
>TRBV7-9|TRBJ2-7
CASSSTRGGDEQYF
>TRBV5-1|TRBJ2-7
CASSLADGNEQYF
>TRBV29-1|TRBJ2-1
CSVDRYNEQFF
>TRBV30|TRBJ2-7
CAWDPGTDYEQYF
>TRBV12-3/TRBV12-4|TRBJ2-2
CASSLEVANTGELFF
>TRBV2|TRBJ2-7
CASSITSGGAAFSYEQYF
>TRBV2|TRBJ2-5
CASSEAVGARFGQETQYF
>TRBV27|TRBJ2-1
CARVLPGQGRNEQFF
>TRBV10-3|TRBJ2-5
CAISESKEAGGPQETQYF
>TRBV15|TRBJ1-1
CATSRDHREPKNTEAFF